This TCR beta chain appears in the sequencing data of a study of cytomegalovirus exposure and HLA in healthy donors. Whole-study results and caveats: Further analysis was carried out later, and it showed several of the most significant clusters appearing linked to common viral pathogens. Later analysis showed TCR association rates varying by HLA locus, highest for DRB1 and lowest for HLA-C. In vitro, three CMV-associated chains proved specific for CMV antigens. It is likely that the observed cluster of highly shared sequence variants was a sequencing artifact.

PCR was performed using 60 Vbeta and 13 Jbeta primers. Repertoires were generated with immunoSEQ multiplex PCR, while TCRdb's copy carries only in-frame clones and drops some. The sample records around 99,000 clones, 81% being singletons. Note on this clone: Antigen: not known.

CDR1 MDHEN and CDR2 SYDVKM come from the germline V gene. The CDR3 contains 14 residues. Trimming took off 6 bases at V and 5 bases at J, with 17 bases between the two ends. The chain is built from TRBV28 and TRBJ2-7; maybe TRBD2 (6 bases). The sequenced sample consisted of PBMCs. The receptor comes from a woman aged 25 to 39 in good health and CMV-seronegative. The CDR3 sequence: CASSLTRSLNEQYF. In DNA, the CDR3 is TGTGCCAGCAGCTTGACTAGGTCCCTCAACGAGCAGTACTTC.